This T cell receptor beta chain comes out of a study of blood T cell repertoires in COVID-19. Overall study: Italy, Spain and the United States were the sources of the convalescent and acute COVID-19 samples. PBMCs, B-cell-depleted T cells, or T cells were the source of the cDNA or gDNA that made up the material.

Original methodology: Amplification from reference gene primers served as the basis for estimated nucleated cell counts. Profiling relied on immunoSEQ multiplex PCR, and the TCRdb table lists in-frame clones only, not all of them. For V, J and clone size, that table is used; D and trimming come from the DNA. This sample carries over 40,000 clones, 80% to 90% of them seen once, and the ten largest clones take roughly 8.2%. V was trimmed by 6 bases and J by 0 bases, leaving 12 bases between them. This CDR3 is 15 amino acids long. Germline V gene sequence: CDR1 KGHDR, CDR2 SFDVKD. This TCR was sampled from a human donor in a cohort sampled during active COVID-19. Sequenced: peripheral blood. The chain has TRBV24-1 and TRBJ2-3, with D perhaps matching TRBD2 (6 bases). CDR3 sequence reads: CATSFLSGSTDTQYF. The CDR3 DNA reads TGTGCCACCAGTTTTTTAAGCGGGAGCACAGATACGCAGTATTTT.